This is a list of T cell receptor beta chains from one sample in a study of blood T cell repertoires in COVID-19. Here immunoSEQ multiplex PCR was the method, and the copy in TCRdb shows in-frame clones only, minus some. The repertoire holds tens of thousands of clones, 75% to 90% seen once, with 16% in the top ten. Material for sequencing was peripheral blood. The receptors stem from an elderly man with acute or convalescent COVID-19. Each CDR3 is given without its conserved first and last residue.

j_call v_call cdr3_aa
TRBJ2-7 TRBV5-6 ASSLGTGVDYEQY
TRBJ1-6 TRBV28 ASSLRQLSSPLH
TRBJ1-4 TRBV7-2 ASSPSGTGFEKLF
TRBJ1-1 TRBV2 ASSDSPDRVTEAF
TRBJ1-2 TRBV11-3 ANIGYT
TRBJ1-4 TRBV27 ASSLWPNDEKLF
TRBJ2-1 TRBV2 ASRRDRGKDEQF
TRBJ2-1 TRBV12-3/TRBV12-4 ASRRDRRDEQF
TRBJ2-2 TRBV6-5 ASSQSGGAPGELF
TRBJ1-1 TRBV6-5 ASSYSETGVFEAF
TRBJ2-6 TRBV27 ASSPPGVPGANVLT
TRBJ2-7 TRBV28 ASTDPGTGIREQY
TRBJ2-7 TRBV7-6 ASSLAPAGGPYEQY
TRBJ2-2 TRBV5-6 ASSLAGAILNGELF
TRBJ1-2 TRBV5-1 ASSRGADFVGYT
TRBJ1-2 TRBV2 ASDRTRTAPVLGYT
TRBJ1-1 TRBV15 ATSRDVGNTEAF
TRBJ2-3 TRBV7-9 ASSDGRDRGADTQY
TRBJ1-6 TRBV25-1 ASRDRGQLH
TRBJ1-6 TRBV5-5 ASSQEPRSSSYNSPLH
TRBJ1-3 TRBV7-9 ASSLGQGSGNTIY
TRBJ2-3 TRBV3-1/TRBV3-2 ASSQAGGRNTQY
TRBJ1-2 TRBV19 ASNRGENYGDYT
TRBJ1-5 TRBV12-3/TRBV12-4 ASQQWSNQPQH
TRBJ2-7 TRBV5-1 ASSPRGIDEQY
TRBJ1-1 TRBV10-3 AIGSGVGGTEAF
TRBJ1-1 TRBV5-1 ASSLGLAGGTEAF
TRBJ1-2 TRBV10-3 AAKTGGYGYT
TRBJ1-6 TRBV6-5 ASSYEFNSPLH
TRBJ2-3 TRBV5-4 ASSLAGEKGDTQY
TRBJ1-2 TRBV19 ASSPTLTQGHYGYT
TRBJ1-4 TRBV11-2 ASSFTGDRSTNEKLF
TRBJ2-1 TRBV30 AWRLAAVSYNEQF
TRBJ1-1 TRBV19 ASMWGGSRTEAF
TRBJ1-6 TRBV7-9 ASSDRDRNSPLH
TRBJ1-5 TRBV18 ASSPKTGANQPQH
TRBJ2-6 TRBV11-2 ASSLALAPGANVLT
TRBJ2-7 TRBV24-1 ATSDLRGGTYEQY
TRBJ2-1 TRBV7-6 ASSQASGGRYNEQF
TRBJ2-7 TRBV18 ASSPNGSLAYEQY
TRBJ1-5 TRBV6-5 ASKRSSNQPQH
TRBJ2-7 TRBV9 ASSTSPGTSFHEQY
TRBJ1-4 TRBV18 ASSPGLSEKLF
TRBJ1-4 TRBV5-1 ASSLTPTNEKLF
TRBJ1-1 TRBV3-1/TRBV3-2 ASSRRDRGTEAF